What follows describes a single T cell receptor (delta chain). This clone came up a few times. It lacks a known antigen. Given a far larger clone just one base away, this is likely a sequencing read error. The same CDR3 can be traced to other DNA sequences in this sample. The data derive from a study of γδ T cells in repeated Plasmodium falciparum infection (dated by TCRdb to about 2021). Looking at the study overall: In the natural-infection arm, Malian children exposed to intense seasonal malaria transmission were enrolled and compared against age and gender matched Australian children. Four controlled human malaria infections were administered to five malaria-naive U.S. adults over about 600 days by bites from P. falciparum NF54-infected Anopheles stephensi mosquitoes. Samples from controlled-infection subjects were taken at baseline, right before selected infections, and 21 days after each infection. Malian gammadelta TCR repertoires were analysed cross-sectionally during no-transmission periods and were analysed longitudinally across acute febrile malaria episodes. The study examined how repeated Plasmodium falciparum infection shapes the human gammadelta T cell repertoire, using natural infection in Mali and controlled human malaria infection. Study-level results and caveats: Vgamma9/Vdelta2+ TCR repertoires showed a highly stable polyclonal repertoire over time and infection, with many inter-individual overlapping TCRgamma sequences. The Malian cohort was drawn from a small rural village made up mostly of one ethnic group, which limits generalizability. Analysis of inter-individual variability in gammadelta T cell responses was limited by the small size of the controlled-infection cohort. Compared with Australian children, Malian children appeared to have Vdelta2-negative gammadelta TCR repertoires that were more clonally expanded, less diverse and less shared. In Vdelta2-negative gammadelta TCR repertoires, which were largely Vdelta1+, repeated controlled infections appeared to drive waves of new clonotype selection.

Vgamma9/Vdelta2+ and Vdelta2-negative gammadelta T cell populations were flow-sorted from peripheral blood mononuclear cells for bulk TCR repertoire analysis. The CDR3 covers 21 residues, taking in both the cysteine and the phenylalanine. Here the CDR3 DNA is all that survives: 63 bases in frame from base 1. The germline V gene yields TSESDYY for CDR1 and QEAYKQQN for CDR2. The receptor library was made with multiplex PCR. Sequenced on an Illumina MiSeq. Each sorted gammadelta T cell sample was sequenced for both the TCR gamma (TRG) and TCR delta (TRD) chains. The source study handled its data this way. The repertoire analyses drew on clonotype tree plots, the accumulated frequency of the top 20 clonotypes, and diversity index (DI) and D75 metrics. TCRdb reprocessed the public reads with the caller CATT; rows with the same DNA were merged afterwards. For this entry, the V and J calls and clone size follow TCRdb and not the study's own pipeline. The table for this sample lists approximately 50,000 delta-chain clones; 1.9% of them were counted only once. Jointly, the top ten make up around 22% of the sample.

Sequencing was performed on gamma-delta T cells from blood. This TCR was sampled from a pool of human donors (malaria-infected and uninfected, not separated). The rearranged chain carries TRAV38-2/DV8 and TRDJ1; 11 nucleotides in the junction match TRDD3. The J gene is not listed in TCRdb, so it was assigned here from a DNA match to germline. Read as DNA, the sequence is TGTGCCTATAGGAGCGCTCTCTTACTTTTCGCTCTGGGGGATACACAGGATAAACTCATCTTT. This encodes CAYRSALLLFALGDTQDKLIF.